This TCR beta chain was sequenced for a study of T cell responses to AZD1222 COVID-19 vaccine. Study background: Second-dose timings of about 4 or about 12 weeks were pooled. Study-level points and caveats: Only five or six people who got AZD1222 tested seropositive at baseline. Spike as a whole was targeted by vaccine-associated CD4 TCRs, dominant at 160-218 and 743-854.

With respect to this clone: Its antigen is not known.

The CDR3 totals 17 residues. Germline assignment: CDR1 SGHNT and CDR2 YENEEA. V lost 5 bases and J 0 bases, leaving 16 bases between the germline ends. Clones were read by immunoSEQ multiplex PCR, and TCRdb kept only the in-frame ones, dropping some. The data show 150,000 or so clones, roughly nine tenths seen once. The material sequenced was peripheral blood, taken on day 0 of AZD1222 vaccination. This sequence originates from an adult in good health. The rearrangement joins TRBV11-3 to TRBJ2-2, with TRBD2 as a possible D gene (6 bases). For the CDR3, the DNA is TGTGCCAGCAGCCCAACGGGACTTTTTGCGAACACCGGGGAGCTGTTTTTT. Residues: CASSPTGLFANTGELFF. Full variable domain (missing parts from reference TRBV11-3 and TRBJ2-2): EAGVVQSPRYKIIEKKQPVAFWCNPISGHNTLYWYLQNLGQGPELLIRYENEEAVDDSQLPKDRFSAERLKGVDSTLKIQPAELGDSAVYLCASSPTGLFANTGELFFGEGSRLTVL.